This TCR beta chain was sequenced during a study of T cell responses to AZD1222 COVID-19 vaccine. This CDR3 contains 14 residues. V was cut by 8 bases and J by 7 bases, with 20 bases left in between. CDR1 and CDR2 from the germline V gene are ENHRY and SYGVKD. Whole-study results and caveats: Only a handful of AZD1222 recipients, roughly 6 in all, had baseline seropositivity. Possibly, clonal diversity was underestimated; donors were largely white British and included more females.

Note on this clone: Its cognate antigen is unknown.

Produced via immunoSEQ multiplex PCR; TCRdb's table is partial and in-frame only. Among over 100,000 clones listed, around 90% were seen once. The chain carries TRBV10-3 and TRBJ1-2, with no clear D. The sequence derives from an adult in good health. Here the sequenced sample was peripheral blood, taken on day 0 of AZD1222 vaccination. The CDR3 region has the DNA TGTGCCATCGCGGTCACAGCCGCGGTAAGTGGCTACACCTTC. Translated, it gives CAIAVTAAVSGYTF.